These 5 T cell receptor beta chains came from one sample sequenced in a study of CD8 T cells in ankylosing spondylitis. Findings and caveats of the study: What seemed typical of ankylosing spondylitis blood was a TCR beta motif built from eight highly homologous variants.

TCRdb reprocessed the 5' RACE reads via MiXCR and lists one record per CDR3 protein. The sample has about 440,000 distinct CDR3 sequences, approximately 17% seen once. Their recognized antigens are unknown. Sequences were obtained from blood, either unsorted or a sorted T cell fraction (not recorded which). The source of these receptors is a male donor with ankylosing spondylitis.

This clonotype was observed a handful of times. The CDR3 spells CASSRGQPDQPQHF. The CDR3 nucleotides read TGTGCCAGCAGCCGGGGACAGCCAGATCAGCCCCAGCATTTT. This sequence joins TRBV6-1 and TRBJ1-5, with 7 nucleotides matching TRBD1. The trim removed 6 bases at V and 5 bases at J, leaving 7 bases unmatched. The CDR3 has 14 residues. Germline lookup yields CDR1 MNHNS and CDR2 SASEGT.

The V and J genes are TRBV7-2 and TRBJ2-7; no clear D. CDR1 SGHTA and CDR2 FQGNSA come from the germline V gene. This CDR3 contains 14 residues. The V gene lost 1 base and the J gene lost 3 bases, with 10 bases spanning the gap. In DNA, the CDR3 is TGTGCCAGCAGCTTAGTAGCCGGTTACTACGAGCAGTACTTC. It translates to CASSLVAGYYEQYF.

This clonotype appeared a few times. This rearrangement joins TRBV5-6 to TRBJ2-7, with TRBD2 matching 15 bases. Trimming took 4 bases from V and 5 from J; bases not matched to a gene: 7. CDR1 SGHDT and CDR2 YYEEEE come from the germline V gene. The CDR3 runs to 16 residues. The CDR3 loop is CASSAGLAGGVDEQYF. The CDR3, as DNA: TGTGCCAGCAGCGCGGGACTAGCGGGAGGAGTCGACGAGCAGTACTTC.

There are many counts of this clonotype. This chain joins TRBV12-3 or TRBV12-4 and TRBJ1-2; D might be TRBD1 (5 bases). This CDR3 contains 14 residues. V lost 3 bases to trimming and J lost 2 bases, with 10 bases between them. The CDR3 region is CASSLGSGNYGYTF. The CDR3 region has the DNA TGTGCCAGCAGTTTGGGTTCAGGGAACTATGGCTACACCTTC.

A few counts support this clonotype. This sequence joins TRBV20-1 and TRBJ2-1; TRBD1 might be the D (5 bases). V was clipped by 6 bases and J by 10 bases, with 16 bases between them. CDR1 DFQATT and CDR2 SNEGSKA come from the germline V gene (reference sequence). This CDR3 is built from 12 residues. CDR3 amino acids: CSASEQAGEQFF. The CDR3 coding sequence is TGCAGTGCGTCTGAACAGGCAGGCGAGCAGTTCTTC.